This T cell receptor (beta chain) was retrieved from a study of cytomegalovirus exposure and HLA in healthy donors (TCRdb year 2017). For the study in its entirety: An earlier analysis of 587 of the donors reported 250 to 300 Gb of sequence data and roughly 120 million unique TCR beta sequences obtained from some 200 million T cells. An early release that covered some 640 HLA-typed donors contained approximately 300 gigabases of sequencing data and tens of millions of unique TCR sequences. Of the roughly 410 genotyped donors, 75% to 85% were placed in the genetic ancestry cluster associated with self-reported Caucasian donors. The study was designed to test whether signatures of past pathogen exposure could be identified by cataloging public T cell receptors. The study used immunosequencing to profile the T cell repertoires of approximately 650 subjects and linked those repertoires to cytomegalovirus serostatus. A separate validation cohort of over a hundred different subjects was used in addition to the roughly 670-subject first cohort. The study combined high-throughput TCR immunosequencing, statistical association of individual TCRs with disease status, and machine learning to predict cytomegalovirus infection status. A later analysis re-analyzed previously published TCR beta repertoires from roughly 630 donors and added high-resolution HLA genotyping to study TCR occurrence patterns. Rather than drawing on any new phenotypic data, the later analysis identified candidate immune exposures from TCR beta sequences and the way those sequences occurred across donors. An earlier analysis of roughly 600 of the donors used high-throughput TCR beta sequencing to judge whether each TCR beta V gene segment behaved as functional or pseudogenic. Donor age, sex, ethnicity and CMV serostatus were compiled together with the repertoire data. Genome-wide SNP genotypes for about three fifths of the roughly 700 donors were used in a later genetic analysis, which treated that subset as a discovery cohort. Every discovery cohort repertoire had been produced on one sequencing platform. HLA typing included class I and class II loci at four-digit resolution. Typing coverage varied by locus: 629-630 donors for A, B, C, DRB1 and DQB1; roughly 520 for DQA1; more than 600 for DPA1; roughly 450 for DPB1. Roughly five DR-DQ haplotypes were treated as single units for association and clustering because of strong linkage in the cohort. Among a few hundred genotyped donors of the cohort, an average of approximately 230,000 unique TCR beta nucleotide sequences were sequenced per donor, about a sixth of them non-productive.

The cohort was made up of roughly 670 healthy bone marrow donors. All cohort members were sampled while nominally healthy, although unrecorded immune exposures were likely present. The donor tested CMV seronegative and was one of the 352 seronegative cohort members. Every donor gave a peripheral blood sample, and the peripheral blood mononuclear cells from that sample were used for TCR beta sequencing. Genomic DNA was extracted from the blood cell samples with the Qiagen DNeasy Blood Extraction Kit. Libraries came from the immunoSEQ multiplex PCR assay. For the multiplex PCR, a mixture combining 60 forward primers for TCR Vbeta segments and 13 reverse primers for TCR Jbeta segments was used. Amplification of the CDR3 region of rearranged TCR beta genes was performed with a multiplex PCR assay on genomic DNA. The Illumina HiSeq System was used to sequence the amplified TCR beta libraries as 87-base-pair reads. The original pipeline was this. Across the roughly 670 repertoires, a later analysis counted some 81 million unique TCR beta chains, roughly 11 million of which were shared by at least two donors. Raw reads were error-corrected and collapsed into unique sequences with a nearest-neighbor algorithm that merged closely related sequences to remove PCR and sequencing errors. CDR3 sequences were aligned to IMGT reference sequences to assign V, D and J gene segments. Each retained sequence needed at least a six-nucleotide match to both a V gene segment and a J gene segment. A rearrangement counted as productive if the CDR3 had no stop codons and remained in frame with V and J, and every other rearrangement counted as non-productive. CDR3 was defined according to IMGT convention as the region running from the second conserved V-encoded cysteine to the conserved J-encoded phenylalanine. The earlier analysis of about 560 of the donors excluded any sequence lacking an unambiguous match to a single V gene segment. An earlier analysis of 550 to 650 of the donors classified V segments as functional when productive rearrangements were above 56.7% and as segregating when the standard deviation between donors was above 5%. A statistical classification framework was built to diagnose cytomegalovirus status from the catalog of TCR beta chain sequences. V and J gene assignment, in a later analysis, came from comparing TCR nucleotide sequences with IMGT/GENE-DB human TR gene sequences. Using the TCRdist pipeline, a later analysis assigned CDR3 sequences along with most-parsimonious VDJ recombination scenarios. In a later analysis, each TCR beta chain was defined by its CDR3 amino acid sequence together with its V-gene family, and reads lacking a unique V-gene family were excluded. To address suspected cross-contamination and a sequencing artifact, a later analysis removed over 500 highly shared, low-generation-probability nucleotide sequences. For each public chain, a later analysis derived a clonal expansion index from normalized ranks of inferred template counts within each repertoire. A later analysis computed generation probabilities with a VDJ recombination model fitted to out-of-frame rearrangements, and checked the results against IGoR. Hypergeometric tests were used in a later analysis to score TCR-TCR, TCR-HLA and TCR-CMV co-occurrence, with a repertoire-size bias correction applied to the TCR pairs. In a later analysis, false discovery rates were estimated by permuting HLA or CMV assignments 20 times. In a later analysis, co-occurring TCRs were grouped using DBSCAN, with TCRdist sequence similarity added in when clustering inside HLA-allele-positive subsets. For co-occurrence clustering, repertoires with fewer than 30,000 or more than 120,000 public chains were excluded, along with 4 to 6 repertoires with anomalous nucleotide sharing. In its TCRdb copy, this immuneACCESS table keeps in-frame sequences only and misses some clones. Where compared with another copy, unresolved V genes explain less than half of these, and the others have no known cause. The V and J calls and clone size come from that table; D and trimming were worked out from the DNA. Present in this sample are around 170,000 clones, around three quarters of which were seen just once. The ten largest make up 5.7% of the sample.

In this sample, this clone turned up once. The antigen it binds to is not known. The record has no base qualities; no much larger clone is one base away. What the research found in general, with its limitations: In a later analysis, several top co-occurrence clusters were reported to appear linked to parvovirus B19, influenza, CMV and Epstein-Barr virus. Strong co-occurrence of HLA alleles, especially DR and DQ, made assigning TCR associations to individual alleles difficult. A further reported finding was that TCR beta sequences accurately predicted the HLA-A and HLA-B alleles for most subjects in the first cohort. In a later analysis, 16,951 TCR beta sequences were associated with specific HLA alleles at a false discovery rate of 0.05. The only immune exposure information available for the cohort was CMV serostatus. A total of roughly 160 TCR beta chains were listed by the study as associated with cytomegalovirus. It was suggested by the authors that the approach could potentially be generalized to other disease states and immunological phenotypes. An association between a missense DCLRE1C variant and V-gene and J-gene trimming of TCR beta chains was found in a later genetic analysis and replicated in an independent cohort. The presence/absence analyses assumed that sequencing depth was roughly uniform across donors, and that assumption may not be true. The sequencing pipeline was judged likely to have produced a cluster of highly shared sequence variants as a technical artifact. In vitro tests confirmed that a few of the cytomegalovirus-associated TCR beta chains recognize cytomegalovirus antigens. Most TCR sequences were observed very rarely across donors, whereas some public TCRs were present in many individuals. In a later analysis, most CMV-associated TCR beta chains were found to appear HLA-restricted, with HLA associations seemingly driven largely by CMV exposure. The classifier was reported to diagnose cytomegalovirus status with high specificity and sensitivity in both the original cohort and the validation cohort. An earlier analysis of 587 of the donors showed that most TCR beta V segments appeared in productive rearrangements either about 87% or about 30% of the time, which broadly matched IMGT annotations. The earlier analysis of a few hundred of the donors excluded roughly 16 rarely observed V segments, including chromosome 9 orphons, because counts were too low. In a later analysis, TCR association rates were found to vary across HLA loci, with the most associated TCRs seen for DRB1 alleles and the fewest for HLA-C alleles. Linkage disequilibrium might explain the correlated functional status among segregating V segments, but an unknown experimental factor could not be ruled out. HLA typing was unavailable for some donors at each locus, so association tests used only the typed subset. In a later analysis, HLA-associated TCR beta chains were found to be more clonally expanded and to have lower generation probabilities than equally common non-associated chains. Compared with the 666-donor mean, donors in an Asian-associated ancestry cluster had fewer N-insertions in productive TCRs, according to a later genetic analysis. In this cohort, only TCR beta chains were sequenced, and detectable features were limited by the absence of alpha or paired-chain data.

The receptor comes from a middle-aged man in good health and CMV-seronegative. Sequenced material: PBMCs.

The CDR3 in this case is CASSVTTGFRQPQHF. The DNA sequence reads TGTGCCAGTAGTGTTACAACAGGGTTCCGCCAGCCCCAGCATTTT. The chain joins TRBV19 to TRBJ1-5; TRBD1 is perhaps the D gene, given 6 matching bases. Measured from the cysteine to the phenylalanine, the CDR3 is 15 residues long. Of all the DNA, just the CDR3 is kept, 45 bases in frame from base 1. A distance of 18 bases separates the germline ends of V and J, which lose 5 bases and 7 bases respectively. In the germline V gene (reference sequence), CDR1 corresponds to LNHDA and CDR2 to SQIVND. Where the CDR3 stops, the reference TRBV19 and TRBJ1-5 genes take over; the full variable domain is DGGITQSPKYLFRKEGQNVTLSCEQNLNHDAMYWYRQDPGQGLRLIYYSQIVNDFQKGDIAEGYSVSREKKESFPLTVTSAQKNPTAFYLCASSVTTGFRQPQHFGDGTRLSIL.